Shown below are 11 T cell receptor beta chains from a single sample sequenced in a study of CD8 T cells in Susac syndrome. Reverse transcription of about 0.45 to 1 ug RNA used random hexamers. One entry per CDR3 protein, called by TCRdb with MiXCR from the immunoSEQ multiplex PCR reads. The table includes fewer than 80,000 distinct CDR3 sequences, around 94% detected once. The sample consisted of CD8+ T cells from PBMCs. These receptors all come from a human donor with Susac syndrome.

The CDR3 loop reads CASMGGPGANVLTF. In DNA, the CDR3 is TGTGCCAGCATGGGGGGCCCTGGGGCCAACGTCCTGACTTTC. The genes are TRBV27 and TRBJ2-6, with D perhaps TRBD1 or TRBD2 (6 bases each). Trimming took 7 bases from V and 2 from J, leaving 9 bases between them. The germline V gene has CDR1 MNHEY and CDR2 SMNVEV (reference sequence). The CDR3 length is 14 residues.

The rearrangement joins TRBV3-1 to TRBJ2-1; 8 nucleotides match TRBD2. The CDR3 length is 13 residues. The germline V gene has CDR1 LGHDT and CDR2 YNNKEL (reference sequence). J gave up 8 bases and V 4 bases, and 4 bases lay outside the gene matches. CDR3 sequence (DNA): TGTGCCAGCAGCCCGGGACTAGTCGATGAGCAGTTCTTC. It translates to CASSPGLVDEQFF.

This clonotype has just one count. The DNA for the CDR3 is TGCGCCAGCAGTCTGGACAGGGCGAGCAATCAGCCCCAGCATTTT. Residues: CASSLDRASNQPQHF. The chain carries TRBV23-1 and TRBJ1-5; 8 bases are shared with TRBD1. TRBV23-1 qualifies as an ORF whose function is uncertain. The CDR3 extends over 15 amino acids. V dropped 4 bases and J dropped 1; count of bases not matched to a gene: 3.

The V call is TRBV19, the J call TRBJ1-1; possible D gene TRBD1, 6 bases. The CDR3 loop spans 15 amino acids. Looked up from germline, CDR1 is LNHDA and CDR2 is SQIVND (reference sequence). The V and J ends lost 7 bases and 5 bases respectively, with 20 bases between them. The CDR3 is CASKNRAEGKTEAFF. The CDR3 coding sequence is TGTGCCAGTAAGAACAGGGCAGAGGGGAAGACTGAAGCTTTCTTT.

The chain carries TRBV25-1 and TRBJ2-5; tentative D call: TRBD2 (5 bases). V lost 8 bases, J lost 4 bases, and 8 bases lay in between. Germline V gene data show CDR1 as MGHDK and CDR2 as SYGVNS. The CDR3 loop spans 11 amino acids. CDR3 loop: CASGRGETQYF. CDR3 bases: TGTGCCAGCGGCCGGGGAGAGACCCAGTACTTC.

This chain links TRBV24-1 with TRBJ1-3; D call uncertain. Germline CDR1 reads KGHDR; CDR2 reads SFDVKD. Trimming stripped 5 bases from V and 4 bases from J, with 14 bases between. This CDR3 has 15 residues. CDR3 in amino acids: CATSVSGRRGNTIYF. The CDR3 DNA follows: TGTGCCACCAGTGTCAGTGGCCGGAGGGGAAACACCATATATTTT.

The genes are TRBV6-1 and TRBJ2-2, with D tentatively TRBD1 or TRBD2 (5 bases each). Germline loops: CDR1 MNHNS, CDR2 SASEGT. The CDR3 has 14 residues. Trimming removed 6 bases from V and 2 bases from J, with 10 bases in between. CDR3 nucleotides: TGTGCCAGCAGCCGGGACGCAAACACCGGGGAGCTGTTTTTT. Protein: CASSRDANTGELFF.

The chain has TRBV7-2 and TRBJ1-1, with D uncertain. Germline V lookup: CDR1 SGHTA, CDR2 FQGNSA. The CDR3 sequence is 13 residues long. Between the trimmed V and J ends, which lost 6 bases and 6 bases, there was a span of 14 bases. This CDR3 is CASSRNSYSEAFF. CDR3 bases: TGTGCCAGCAGTCGCAACTCGTATTCTGAAGCTTTCTTT.

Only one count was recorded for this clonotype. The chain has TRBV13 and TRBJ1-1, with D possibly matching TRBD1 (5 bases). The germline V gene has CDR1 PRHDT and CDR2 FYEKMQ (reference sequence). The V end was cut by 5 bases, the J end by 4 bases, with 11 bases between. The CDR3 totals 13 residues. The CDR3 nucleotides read TGTGCCAGCAGCCGGGACGGGAGCACTGAAGCTTTCTTT. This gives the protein CASSRDGSTEAFF.

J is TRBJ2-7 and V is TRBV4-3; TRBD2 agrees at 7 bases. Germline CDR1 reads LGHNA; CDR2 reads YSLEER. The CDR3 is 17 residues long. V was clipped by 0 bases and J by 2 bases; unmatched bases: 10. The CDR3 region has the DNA TGCGCCAGCAGCCAAGATATCCAAGCGGGGACTACCTACGAGCAGTACTTC. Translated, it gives CASSQDIQAGTTYEQYF.

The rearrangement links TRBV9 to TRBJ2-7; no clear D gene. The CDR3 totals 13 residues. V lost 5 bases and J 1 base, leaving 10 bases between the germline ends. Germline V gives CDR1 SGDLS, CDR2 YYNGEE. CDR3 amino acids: CASSAGPSYEQYF. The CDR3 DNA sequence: TGTGCCAGCAGTGCCGGTCCTTCCTACGAGCAGTACTTC. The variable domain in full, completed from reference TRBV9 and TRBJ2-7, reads DSGVTQTPKHLITATGQRVTLRCSPRSGDLSVYWYQQSLDQGLQFLIQYYNGEERAKGNILERFSAQQFPDLHSELNLSSLELGDSALYFCASSAGPSYEQYFGPGTRLTVT.